This T cell receptor (beta chain) was documented in a study of T cells after yellow fever vaccination. General study results and limits: Post-booster repertoires contained most primary-vaccination clones again (about 96% CD4, around 89% CD8).

In its sample, this clonotype was seen many times. Its antigen is still unknown. Germline CDR1 SGDLS, CDR2 YYNGEE. The CDR3 is made up of 13 amino acids. The ends were cut back, 0 bases at V and 4 bases at J, with 7 bases in the middle. Researchers made TCR cDNA using 5'RACE template switching, and this step added a universal primer site and UMIs. From the 5' RACE reads, TCRdb called clonotypes with MiXCR, one entry per CDR3 protein. The table lists approximately 250,000 distinct CDR3 sequences, over 6.5% of them singletons. The chain recombines TRBV9 with TRBJ2-5; D is perhaps TRBD1 (5 bases). The sequenced sample was CD4+ T cells sorted from PBMCs, obtained on the day of the yellow fever booster vaccination. This receptor was taken from a man aged 25-45 years who received the YFV17D yellow fever vaccine. The CDR3 coding sequence is TGTGCCAGCAGCGTAGAAAGGGGAGAGACCCAGTACTTC. It codes for CASSVERGETQYF.